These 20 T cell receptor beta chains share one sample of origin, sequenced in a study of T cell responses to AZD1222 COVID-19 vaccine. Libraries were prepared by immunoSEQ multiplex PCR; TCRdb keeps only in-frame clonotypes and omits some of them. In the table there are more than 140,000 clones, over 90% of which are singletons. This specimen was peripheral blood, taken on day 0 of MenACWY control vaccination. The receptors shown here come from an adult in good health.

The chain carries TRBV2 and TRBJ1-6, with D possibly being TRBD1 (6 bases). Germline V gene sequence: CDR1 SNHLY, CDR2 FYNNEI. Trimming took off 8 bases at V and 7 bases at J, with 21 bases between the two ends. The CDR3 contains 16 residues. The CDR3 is CASSDPTRGGNSPLHF. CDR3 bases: TGTGCCAGCTCCGACCCAACCAGGGGTGGGAATTCACCCCTCCACTTT.

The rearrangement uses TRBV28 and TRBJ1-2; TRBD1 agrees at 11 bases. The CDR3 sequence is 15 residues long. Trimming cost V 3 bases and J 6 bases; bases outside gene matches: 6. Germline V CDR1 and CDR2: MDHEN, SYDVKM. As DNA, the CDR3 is TGTGCCAGCAGTTTCGGACAGGGGGCGAGGAATGGCTACACCTTC. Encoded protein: CASSFGQGARNGYTF.

The CDR3 sequence is CATSDSTSDTGELFF. In DNA, the CDR3 is TGTGCCACCAGTGATTCAACTAGCGACACCGGGGAGCTGTTTTTT. This chain uses TRBV24-1 with TRBJ2-2, with 7 bases matching TRBD2. Germline CDR1 KGHDR, CDR2 SFDVKD. The ends lost 2 bases at V and 3 bases at J; junction bases unmatched: 2. This CDR3 contains 15 residues.

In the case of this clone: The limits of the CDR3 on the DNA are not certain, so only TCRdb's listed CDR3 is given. The CDR3 region is CASSEFGPGKYGYTF. This sequence joins TRBV25-1 and TRBJ1-2; the DNA was not used to check the table's D call, TRBD1. Germline V CDR1 and CDR2: MGHDK, SYGVNS. The CDR3 contains 15 residues when both ends are counted.

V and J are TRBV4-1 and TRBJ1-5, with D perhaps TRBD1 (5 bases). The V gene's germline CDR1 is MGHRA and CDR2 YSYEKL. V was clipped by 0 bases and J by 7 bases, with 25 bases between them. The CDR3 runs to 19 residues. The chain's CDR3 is CASSQEGAVRPGKGQPQHF. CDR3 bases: TGCGCCAGCAGCCAAGAAGGGGCCGTGAGGCCCGGCAAGGGACAGCCCCAGCATTTT.

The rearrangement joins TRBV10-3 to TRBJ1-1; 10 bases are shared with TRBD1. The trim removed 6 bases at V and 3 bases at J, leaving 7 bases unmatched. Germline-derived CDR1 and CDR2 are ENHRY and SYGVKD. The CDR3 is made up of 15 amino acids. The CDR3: CAISPDRGRYTEAFF. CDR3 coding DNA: TGTGCCATCAGCCCCGACAGGGGGCGATACACTGAAGCTTTCTTT.

The DNA for the CDR3 is TGCGCCAGCAGCGCCCCGACAGGGGCAGGGGAGCAGTTCTTC. Residues: CASSAPTGAGEQFF. The chain is built from TRBV5-1 and TRBJ2-1; 8 nucleotides align to TRBD1. V shed 4 bases, J shed 10 bases, and the junction held 10 bases outside the gene matches. The V gene's germline CDR1 is SGHRS and CDR2 YFSETQ. The length of the CDR3 is 14 residues. Full variable domain (rest looked up from reference TRBV5-1 and TRBJ2-1): KAGVTQTPRYLIKTRGQQVTLSCSPISGHRSVSWYQQTPGQGLQFLFEYFSETQRNKGNFPGRFSGRQFSNSRSEMNVSTLELGDSALYLCASSAPTGAGEQFFGPGTRLTVL.

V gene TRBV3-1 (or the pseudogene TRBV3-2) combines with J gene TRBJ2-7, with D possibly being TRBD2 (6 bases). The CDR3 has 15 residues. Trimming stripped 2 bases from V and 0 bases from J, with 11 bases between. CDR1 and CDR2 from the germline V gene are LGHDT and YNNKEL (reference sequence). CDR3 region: CASSQNPGSSYEQYF. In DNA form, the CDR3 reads TGTGCCAGCAGCCAAAATCCCGGGAGCTCCTACGAGCAGTACTTC.

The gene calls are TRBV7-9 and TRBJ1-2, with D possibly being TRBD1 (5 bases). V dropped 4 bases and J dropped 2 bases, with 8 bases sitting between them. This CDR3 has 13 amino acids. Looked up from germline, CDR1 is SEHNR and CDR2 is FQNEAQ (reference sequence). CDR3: CASSSRENYGYTF. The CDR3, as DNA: TGTGCCAGCAGCTCCAGGGAAAACTATGGCTACACCTTC.

CDR3 sequence (DNA): TGTGCCAGCAGTTTAAGGCAGCCTAATGAGCAGTTCTTC. It translates to CASSLRQPNEQFF. The V gene is TRBV12-3 or TRBV12-4, the J gene TRBJ2-1; D unclear. The CDR3 covers 13 residues. Trimming left V 2 bases short and J 7 bases short, with 9 bases between.

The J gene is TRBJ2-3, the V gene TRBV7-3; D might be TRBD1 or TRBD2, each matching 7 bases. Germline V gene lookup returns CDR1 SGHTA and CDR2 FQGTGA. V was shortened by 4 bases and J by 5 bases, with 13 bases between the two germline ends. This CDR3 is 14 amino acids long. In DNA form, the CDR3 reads TGTGCCAGCAGCTCAGGGGGGGCCAAAGATACGCAGTATTTT. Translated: CASSSGGAKDTQYF.

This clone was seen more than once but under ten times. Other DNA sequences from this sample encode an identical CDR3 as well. Written as DNA, the CDR3 is TGTGCCAGCAGCCGGGGAACCAGCTCCTACGAGCAGTACTTC. Protein sequence: CASSRGTSSYEQYF. This rearrangement joins TRBV3-1 (or the pseudogene TRBV3-2) to TRBJ2-7; no clear D gene. V was pared by 4 bases and J by 0 bases, with 10 bases between. The CDR3 extends over 14 amino acids. The V gene's germline CDR1 is LGHDT and CDR2 YNNKEL (reference sequence).

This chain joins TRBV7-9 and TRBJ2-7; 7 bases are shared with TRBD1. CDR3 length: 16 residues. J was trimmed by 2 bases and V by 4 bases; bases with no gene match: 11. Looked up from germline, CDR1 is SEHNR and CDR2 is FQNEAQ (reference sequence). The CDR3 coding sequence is TGTGCCAGCAGCTCTTGGAAAGGGACAGCTACCTACGAGCAGTACTTC. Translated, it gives CASSSWKGTATYEQYF.

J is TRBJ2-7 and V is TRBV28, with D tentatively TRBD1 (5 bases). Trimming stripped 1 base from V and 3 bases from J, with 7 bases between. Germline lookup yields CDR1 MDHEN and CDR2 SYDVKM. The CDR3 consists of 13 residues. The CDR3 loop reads CASSLLGVYEQYF. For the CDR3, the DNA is TGTGCCAGCAGTTTATTAGGGGTCTACGAGCAGTACTTC.

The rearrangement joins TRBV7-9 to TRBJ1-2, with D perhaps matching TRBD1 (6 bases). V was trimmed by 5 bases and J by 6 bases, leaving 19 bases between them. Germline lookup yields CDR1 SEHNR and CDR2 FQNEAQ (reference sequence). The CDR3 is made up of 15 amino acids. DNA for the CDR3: TGTGCCAGCAGCCCCGGGTGGGGGGCTTATCATGGCTACACCTTC. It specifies CASSPGWGAYHGYTF. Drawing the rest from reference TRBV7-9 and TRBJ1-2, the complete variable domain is DTGVSQNPRHKITKRGQNVTFRCDPISEHNRLYWYRQTLGQGPEFLTYFQNEAQLEKSRLLSDRFSAERPKGSFSTLEIQRTEQGDSAMYLCASSPGWGAYHGYTFGSGTRLTVV.

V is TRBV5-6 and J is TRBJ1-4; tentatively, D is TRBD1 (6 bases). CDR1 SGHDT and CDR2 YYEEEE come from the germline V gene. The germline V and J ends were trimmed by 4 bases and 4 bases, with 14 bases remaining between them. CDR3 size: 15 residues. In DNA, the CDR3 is TGTGCCAGCAGCGAACAGGGACTGAGTAATGAAAAACTGTTTTTT. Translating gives CASSEQGLSNEKLFF.

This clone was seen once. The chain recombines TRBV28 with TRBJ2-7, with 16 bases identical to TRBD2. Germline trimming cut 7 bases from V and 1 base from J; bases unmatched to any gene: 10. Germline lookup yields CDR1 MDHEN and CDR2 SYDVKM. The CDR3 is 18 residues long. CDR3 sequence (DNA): TGTGCCAGCATTCCATCATCGGGACTAGCGGGAGGGTCCTACGAGCAGTACTTC. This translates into CASIPSSGLAGGSYEQYF.

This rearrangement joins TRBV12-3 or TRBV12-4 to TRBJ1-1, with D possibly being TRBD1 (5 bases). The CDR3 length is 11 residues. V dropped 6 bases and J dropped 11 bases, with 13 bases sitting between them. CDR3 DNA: TGTGCCAGCAGCCAGGTAAAGGGGGCTTTCTTT. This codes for CASSQVKGAFF.

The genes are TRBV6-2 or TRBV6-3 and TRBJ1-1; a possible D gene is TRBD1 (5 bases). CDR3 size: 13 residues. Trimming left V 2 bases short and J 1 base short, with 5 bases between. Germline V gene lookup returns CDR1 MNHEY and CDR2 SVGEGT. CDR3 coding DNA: TGTGCCAGCAGTTACGGGACGAACACTGAAGCTTTCTTT. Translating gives CASSYGTNTEAFF.

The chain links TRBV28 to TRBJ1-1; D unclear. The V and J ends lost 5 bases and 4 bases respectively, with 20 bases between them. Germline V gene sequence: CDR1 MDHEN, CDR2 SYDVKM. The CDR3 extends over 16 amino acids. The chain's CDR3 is CASSPPEQKGPTEAFF. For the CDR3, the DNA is TGTGCCAGCAGTCCCCCTGAGCAGAAGGGCCCCACTGAAGCTTTCTTT.